This T cell receptor beta chain was sequenced in a study of regulatory T cells in long-lasting Graves disease. Arm-PCR of CDR3 regions with iRepertoire HTBI primers generated TCR beta libraries. TCRdb independently ran MiXCR on the multiplex PCR reads; one entry per CDR3 protein. The sample includes a few hundred thousand distinct CDR3 sequences, 20% to 25% of them seen just once. Documented time point: persistent/refractory GD, antithyroid drugs over 5 years with positive TRAb. The TCR library was made from RNA extracted from PBMCs. EDTA tubes held 7 to 9 milliliters of peripheral blood from each patient. Germline loops: CDR1 SQVTM, CDR2 ANQGSEA. Trimming removed 4 bases from V and 8 bases from J, with 35 bases in between. The CDR3 covers 19 residues. Study-level points and caveats: Those with persistent Graves' had less TCR diversity than newly diagnosed patients. Persistent patients shared more public clonotypes (approximately 2,900) than new patients (approximately 1,000). With a small sample size, accuracy may have been reduced.

Concerning this clonotype itself: What it recognizes is unknown.

The V call is TRBV29-1, the J call TRBJ1-1, with D perhaps TRBD1 (6 bases). The TCR originated in a female donor with Graves disease. Sequencing used peripheral blood mononuclear cells (PBMCs), obtained when the disease was refractory, from a patient treated with antithyroid drugs. CDR3 residues: CSVAATGREVSPFTYEAFF. In DNA form, the CDR3 reads TGCAGCGTTGCGGCAACAGGGAGAGAAGTCTCCCCCTTCACCTACGAAGCTTTCTTT.